These T cell receptor beta chains were read from a single sample in a study of cytomegalovirus exposure and HLA in healthy donors. The method was immunoSEQ multiplex PCR; TCRdb's version includes in-frame clones alone and lacks a portion of them. The repertoire holds 150,000 to 200,000 clones, about 88% seen once, with 2% to 2.5% in the top ten. The sequenced material came from PBMCs. The receptors here all came from a woman in her late teens or twenties in good health and CMV-seronegative. Each CDR3 is given with its conserved first and last residue. D genes are given only for firm matches. Expanded clones are given a class, and other clones once, few, many or no size at all.

v_gene,j_gene,d_gene,abundance,CDR3aa,CDR3nt
TRBV9,TRBJ1-4,TRBD1,NA,CASSATGGGGEKLFF,TGTGCCAGCAGCGCCACAGGGGGGGGTGGTGAAAAACTGTTTTTT
TRBV7-2,TRBJ1-5,NA,NA,CASSFGSYSNQPQHF,TGTGCCAGCAGCTTCGGGTCTTATAGCAATCAGCCCCAGCATTTT
TRBV27,TRBJ2-2,NA,NA,CASSSRGSTGELFF,TGTGCCAGCAGTTCGCGCGGGTCCACCGGGGAGCTGTTTTTT
TRBV29-1,TRBJ1-1,NA,NA,CSVGRNTEAFF,TGCAGCGTTGGTCGTAACACTGAAGCTTTCTTT
TRBV5-1,TRBJ1-1,TRBD1,NA,CASSSGQAQAFF,TGCGCCAGCAGCTCGGGACAGGCACAAGCTTTCTTT
TRBV5-5,TRBJ2-5,NA,NA,CASSPPQETQYF,TGTGCCAGCAGCCCCCCCCAGGAGACCCAGTACTTC
TRBV7-2,TRBJ2-2,NA,NA,CASSLMGLPNTGELFF,TGTGCCAGCAGCTTAATGGGACTGCCTAACACCGGGGAGCTGTTTTTT
TRBV5-4,TRBJ2-5,NA,NA,CASSLAMDLETQYF,TGTGCCAGCAGCTTGGCGATGGACTTGGAGACCCAGTACTTC
TRBV7-9,TRBJ2-7,TRBD1,NA,CASSWDRGLNYEQYF,TGTGCCAGCAGTTGGGACAGGGGCCTTAACTACGAGCAGTACTTC
TRBV10-3,TRBJ1-3,NA,NA,CAISADGSGNTIYF,TGTGCCATCAGTGCAGATGGCTCTGGAAACACCATATATTTT
TRBV14,TRBJ2-1,TRBD1,NA,CASSQAPELGTAGNEQFF,TGTGCCAGCAGCCAAGCCCCTGAGTTGGGGACAGCAGGCAATGAGCAGTTCTTC
TRBV28,TRBJ2-1,NA,NA,CASGLYNEQFF,TGTGCCAGCGGACTGTACAATGAGCAGTTCTTC
TRBV7-8,TRBJ1-2,NA,few,CASSLTRHNYGYTF,TGTGCCAGCAGCTTAACTAGACATAACTATGGCTACACCTTC
TRBV19,TRBJ2-1,TRBD2,NA,CASSMGTSGTYNEQFF,TGTGCCAGTAGTATGGGGACTAGCGGAACCTACAATGAGCAGTTCTTC
TRBV19,TRBJ1-5,TRBD1,NA,CATKGARDQPQHF,TGTGCCACCAAGGGGGCCAGAGATCAGCCCCAGCATTTT
TRBV7-9,TRBJ1-5,NA,once,CASSFDRSDQPQHF,TGTGCCAGCAGCTTTGACAGGTCTGATCAGCCCCAGCATTTT
TRBV6-5,TRBJ2-1,NA,NA,CASSSTVNEQFF,TGTGCCAGCAGTTCGACAGTTAATGAGCAGTTCTTC
TRBV27,TRBJ1-2,NA,NA,CASSSSTGYGYTF,TGTGCCAGCAGTTCATCGACAGGCTATGGCTACACCTTC
TRBV10-1,TRBJ1-1,NA,NA,CASSERETGNTEAFF,TGCGCCAGCAGTGAAAGGGAGACAGGGAACACTGAAGCTTTCTTT
TRBV4-3,TRBJ1-5,TRBD1,NA,CASSQETGATYQPQHF,TGCGCCAGCAGCCAAGAGACAGGGGCCACATATCAGCCCCAGCATTTT
TRBV6-4,TRBJ2-1,TRBD1,NA,CASSGGTDYNEQFF,TGTGCCAGCAGTGGGGGGACAGACTACAATGAGCAGTTCTTC
TRBV4-3,TRBJ2-5,TRBD1,NA,CASSQDPDRAETQYF,TGCGCCAGCAGCCAAGATCCCGACAGGGCGGAGACCCAGTACTTC
TRBV6-6,TRBJ1-2,TRBD1,NA,CASRDRGGNYGYTF,TGTGCCAGCAGAGACAGGGGGGGGAACTATGGCTACACCTTC
TRBV5-1,TRBJ1-2,NA,NA,CASSLDRSYGYTF,TGCGCCAGCAGCTTGGACCGGTCCTATGGCTACACCTTC
TRBV19,TRBJ1-1,NA,NA,CASSIEPLGLMNTEAFF,TGTGCCAGTAGTATAGAACCGCTGGGGCTCATGAACACTGAAGCTTTCTTT
TRBV7-3,TRBJ2-1,TRBD2,NA,CASSLTRTSAYNEQFF,TGTGCCAGCAGCTTAACTCGGACTAGCGCTTACAATGAGCAGTTCTTC
TRBV13,TRBJ2-7,TRBD1,NA,CASSFDRGLSREQYF,TGTGCCAGCAGCTTTGACAGGGGGCTCAGCCGCGAGCAGTACTTC
TRBV9,TRBJ1-2,NA,NA,CASSLDSGRKGYTF,TGTGCCAGCAGCTTGGACAGTGGAAGGAAAGGCTACACCTTC
TRBV4-1,TRBJ2-5,TRBD1,NA,CASSQGQYQETQYF,TGCGCCAGCAGCCAGGGACAGTACCAAGAGACCCAGTACTTC
TRBV7-9,TRBJ1-1,NA,NA,CASRPAVEAFF,TGTGCCAGCAGACCGGCCGTGGAGGCTTTCTTT
TRBV9,TRBJ1-1,NA,NA,CASSAHPSAQAFF,TGTGCCAGCAGCGCCCACCCCAGTGCCCAAGCTTTCTTT
TRBV7-9,TRBJ1-1,NA,NA,CASSPGRDGWHTEAFF,TGTGCCAGCAGCCCCGGGAGAGATGGTTGGCACACTGAAGCTTTCTTT
TRBV5-6,TRBJ1-1,NA,once,CASSPVGEGTEAFF,TGTGCCAGCAGCCCGGTTGGGGAGGGGACAGAAGCTTTCTTT
TRBV18,TRBJ2-6,TRBD2,NA,CASQINSGGFTGANVLTF,TGTGCCAGCCAGATCAATAGCGGGGGTTTTACTGGGGCCAACGTCCTGACTTTC
TRBV7-9,TRBJ1-2,NA,NA,CASSPPTAAGYTF,TGTGCCAGCAGTCCCCCGACGGCGGCTGGCTACACCTTC
TRBV6-5,TRBJ1-1,NA,once,CASRKRGNTEAFF,TGTGCCAGCAGAAAAAGGGGGAACACTGAAGCTTTCTTT
TRBV29-1,TRBJ1-2,TRBD1,NA,CSFTYNRGGGYTF,TGCAGCTTTACCTATAACAGGGGAGGAGGCTACACCTTC
TRBV12-5,TRBJ2-7,NA,NA,CASGFRGIDEQYF,TGTGCTAGTGGTTTCCGGGGGATCGACGAGCAGTACTTC
TRBV27,TRBJ2-2,NA,NA,CASSLYTGLNTGELFF,TGTGCCAGCAGTTTATACACAGGGCTGAACACCGGGGAGCTGTTTTTT
TRBV7-9,TRBJ2-3,NA,NA,CASSLKGGTDTQYF,TGTGCCAGCAGCTTAAAAGGAGGCACAGATACGCAGTATTTT
TRBV20-1,TRBJ2-3,NA,NA,CSAGRERAQYF,TGCAGTGCAGGACGGGAGCGCGCGCAGTATTTT
TRBV9,TRBJ2-6,NA,NA,CASSVTGTGANVLTF,TGTGCCAGCAGCGTAACAGGTACCGGGGCCAACGTCCTGACTTTC
TRBV14,TRBJ2-3,NA,NA,CASSQTQTSLF,TGTGCCAGCAGCCAAACCCAAACTTCACTTTTT
TRBV27,TRBJ1-1,NA,NA,CASSLNRMNTEAFF,TGTGCCAGCAGTCTCAACAGGATGAACACTGAAGCTTTCTTT
TRBV20-1,TRBJ1-4,NA,NA,CSAPQYEKLFF,TGCAGTGCCCCCCAATATGAAAAACTGTTTTTT
TRBV5-1,TRBJ1-2,NA,NA,CASSLGGAYGYTF,TGCGCCAGCAGCTTGGGCGGGGCCTATGGCTACACCTTC
TRBV14,TRBJ1-2,TRBD1,NA,CASSQEGLRGGDGYTF,TGTGCCAGCAGCCAAGAAGGGTTGCGAGGGGGCGATGGCTACACCTTC
TRBV13,TRBJ2-2,TRBD2,NA,CASSPTSGETGELFF,TGTGCCAGCAGCCCCACTAGCGGGGAAACCGGGGAGCTGTTTTTT
TRBV11-2,TRBJ1-2,NA,NA,CASSLVQGDYGYTF,TGTGCCAGCAGCTTAGTGCAGGGCGACTATGGCTACACCTTC
TRBV9,TRBJ2-1,NA,NA,CASSVGQGPYNEQFF,TGTGCCAGCAGCGTAGGGCAGGGCCCCTACAATGAGCAGTTCTTC
TRBV14,TRBJ1-4,NA,NA,CASSHYRGATNEKLFF,TGTGCCAGCAGCCACTACCGGGGGGCAACTAATGAAAAACTGTTTTTT
TRBV12-5,TRBJ1-1,NA,NA,CASGFGLMNTEAFF,TGTGCTAGTGGTTTTGGACTTATGAACACTGAAGCTTTCTTT
TRBV27,TRBJ2-3,NA,NA,CASSFLGPDTQYF,TGTGCCAGCAGTTTCTTGGGCCCAGATACGCAGTATTTT
TRBV19,TRBJ1-2,NA,many,CASTGDYGYTF,TGTGCCAGTACTGGAGATTATGGCTACACCTTC